The 27 T cell receptor beta chains below were found in one sample sequenced in a study of OX40 agonist ivuxolimab in advanced cancers. Data came from immunoSEQ multiplex PCR; TCRdb stores just in-frame clones and leaves some out. The sample carries more than 70,000 clones, roughly nine tenths recorded once. The material was CD4+ or CD8+ T cells sorted from blood, obtained in a trial of the OX40 agonist ivuxolimab. All receptors derive from an adult with an advanced solid tumor such as melanoma, head and neck, liver or kidney cancer.

V is TRBV7-2 and J is TRBJ1-6; perhaps TRBD1 as D (5 bases). CDR1 and CDR2 from the germline V gene are SGHTA and FQGNSA. There are 15 residues in the CDR3. V dropped 2 bases and J dropped 7 bases, with 12 bases sitting between them. CDR3 nucleotides: TGTGCCAGCAGCTTAATGTCCAGGGCGAATTCACCCCTCCACTTT. It translates to CASSLMSRANSPLHF.

The J gene is TRBJ2-7, the V gene TRBV28, with D possibly being TRBD1 (6 bases). Trimming pared 4 bases from V and 5 bases from J, leaving 27 bases between. The CDR3 is made up of 18 amino acids. Per germline, CDR1 MDHEN and CDR2 SYDVKM. CDR3 region: CASSSPLDRRGGMDEQYF. DNA of the CDR3: TGTGCCAGCAGTTCCCCCCTTGACAGGCGAGGGGGAATGGACGAGCAGTACTTC. The full variable domain, with the rest looked up from reference TRBV28 and TRBJ2-7, is DVKVTQSSRYLVKRTGEKVFLECVQDMDHENMFWYRQDPGLGLRLIYFSYDVKMKEKGDIPEGYSVSREKKERFSLILESASTNQTSMYLCASSSPLDRRGGMDEQYFGPGTRLTVT.

This chain links TRBV5-4 with TRBJ1-1; tentatively, D is TRBD1 (5 bases). The CDR3 is made up of 14 amino acids. Trimming took off 4 bases at V and 5 bases at J, with 15 bases between the two ends. The germline gives CDR1 SGHNT, CDR2 YYREEE (reference sequence). The DNA of the CDR3 is TGTGCCAGCAGCCGTACGTTGGGGGAAACTGAAGCTTTCTTT. Translation: CASSRTLGETEAFF.

The J gene is TRBJ2-2, the V gene TRBV6-5; a possible D gene is TRBD1 (5 bases). The CDR3 runs 15 residues. Trimming cost V 5 bases and J 2 bases, with 12 bases left between them. CDR1 is MNHEY and CDR2 is SVGAGI in the germline V gene. As DNA, the CDR3 is TGTGCCAGCAGTCCAGGGTGGGATAACACCGGGGAGCTGTTTTTT. This sequence encodes CASSPGWDNTGELFF.

The chain uses TRBV5-4 and TRBJ2-5; D remains unclear. The CDR3 runs to 13 residues. Between the trimmed V and J ends, which lost 0 bases and 3 bases, there was a span of 6 bases. CDR1 is SGHNT, CDR2 YYREEE, per germline (reference sequence). CDR3 amino acids: CASSLAPEETQYF. Written as DNA, the CDR3 is TGTGCCAGCAGCTTGGCCCCAGAAGAGACCCAGTACTTC.

The chain couples TRBV5-1 to TRBJ2-4; perhaps D is TRBD1 or TRBD2 (5 bases each). CDR1 and CDR2 (germline): SGHRS, YFSETQ. The ends were cut back, 0 bases at V and 9 bases at J, with 13 bases in the middle. This CDR3 contains 14 residues. The CDR3 spells CASSLVGDLSIQYF. For the CDR3, the DNA is TGCGCCAGCAGCTTGGTGGGGGACCTTAGCATTCAGTACTTC.

The CDR3 spells CASSPLTGYYNEQFF. The CDR3 DNA reads TGTGCCAGCTCACCATTGACAGGGTACTACAATGAGCAGTTCTTC. The chain links TRBV18 to TRBJ2-1, with 7 positions matching TRBD1. CDR1 KGHSH and CDR2 LQKENI come from the germline V gene. This CDR3 has 15 residues. The V segment lost 2 bases and the J segment 3 bases; nucleotides outside the gene matches: 4.

V gene TRBV13 combines with J gene TRBJ2-4; no clear D gene. This CDR3 spans 20 amino acids. Germline V gene sequence: CDR1 PRHDT, CDR2 FYEKMQ (reference sequence). The V gene lost 4 bases and the J gene lost 0 bases, with 25 bases spanning the gap. DNA for the CDR3: TGTGCCAGCAGCTCCCAAAGTTCAATCTCCCATCGACTAGCCAAAAACATTCAGTACTTC. Translated, it gives CASSSQSSISHRLAKNIQYF.

The chain joins TRBV19 to TRBJ1-1, with a weak D call TRBD1 (5 bases). The V gene lost 7 bases and the J gene lost 0 bases, with 12 bases spanning the gap. CDR1 is LNHDA, CDR2 SQIVND, per germline (reference sequence). The CDR3 spans 14 residues. This CDR3 reads CASTKGLVNTEAFF. The CDR3, as DNA: TGTGCCAGTACCAAGGGGCTCGTGAACACTGAAGCTTTCTTT.

Points on this clone: The same CDR3 can be traced to other DNA sequences in this sample. The rearrangement links TRBV27 to TRBJ1-2, with 8 bases fitting TRBD1. The V segment lost 3 bases and the J segment 6 bases; nucleotides outside the gene matches: 3. Per germline, CDR1 MNHEY and CDR2 SMNVEV (reference sequence). The CDR3 is made up of 13 amino acids. The CDR3 sequence is CASSFGQGHGYTF. Here the CDR3 DNA reads TGTGCCAGCAGTTTCGGACAGGGACATGGCTACACCTTC.

As concerns this clone: Other DNA sequences from this sample encode an identical CDR3 as well. V usage is TRBV9 and J usage is TRBJ1-2; D is uncertain. The germline CDR1 and CDR2 sequences are SGDLS and YYNGEE. The CDR3 runs to 14 residues. Between the trimmed V and J ends, which lost 0 bases and 4 bases, there was a span of 10 bases. The CDR3 loop reads CASSVAGEGYGYTF. CDR3 coding DNA: TGTGCCAGCAGCGTAGCTGGGGAAGGCTATGGCTACACCTTC.

The V call is TRBV19, the J call TRBJ2-2; D gene unclear. Deletions cut 5 bases from V and 3 bases from J, with 13 bases between. Germline V CDR1 and CDR2: LNHDA, SQIVND (reference sequence). The CDR3 extends over 15 amino acids. CDR3 sequence reads: CASSPPQSYTGELFF. In DNA form, the CDR3 reads TGTGCCAGTAGTCCCCCCCAGAGCTACACCGGGGAGCTGTTTTTT.

This chain joins TRBV6-8 and TRBJ1-6; no definite D call. Germline loops: CDR1 MNHGY, CDR2 SAAAGT. This CDR3 has 9 residues. Trimming stripped 6 bases from V and 10 bases from J, with 1 base between. The CDR3 is CASSSPLHF. In DNA, the CDR3 is TGTGCCAGCAGCTCACCCCTCCACTTT.

The chain recombines TRBV7-9 with TRBJ2-5, with 7 bases aligning to TRBD2. With the DNA end fitting TRBJ2-7 better, the J assignment may be wrong. The CDR3 is made up of 13 amino acids. CDR1 SEHNR and CDR2 FQNEAQ come from the germline V gene (reference sequence). The CDR3 loop reads CASSRDYSYEQYF. CDR3 nucleotides: TGTGCCAGCAGCCGGGACTACTCCTACGAGCAGTACTTC.

This chain uses TRBV11-3 with TRBJ2-1; D remains unclear. CDR3 length equals 14 residues. The ends were cut back, 1 base at V and 6 bases at J, with 10 bases in the middle. The V gene's germline CDR1 is SGHNT and CDR2 YENEEA. The CDR3 coding sequence is TGTGCCAGCAGCTTAGGTTCTAGTTCCAATGAGCAGTTCTTC. Amino acid sequence: CASSLGSSSNEQFF.

This clone showed up just once. This sequence joins TRBV6-5 and TRBJ1-1; weak D call: TRBD1 (6 bases). V lost 6 bases, J lost 0 bases, and 14 bases lay in between. In germline, CDR1 is MNHEY, CDR2 SVGAGI. This CDR3 contains 15 residues. The CDR3 sequence: CASSSGTFMNTEAFF. CDR3 coding DNA: TGTGCCAGCAGCTCCGGGACATTTATGAACACTGAAGCTTTCTTT.

V and J are TRBV28 and TRBJ1-2; TRBD1 aligns across 9 bases. This CDR3 is built from 13 residues. V lost 10 bases and J lost 0; bases outside the gene matches: 3. Germline CDR1 and CDR2: MDHEN and SYDVKM. DNA for the CDR3: TGTGCCATCGGACAGGGGACTAACTATGGCTACACCTTC. Its translation is CAIGQGTNYGYTF.

The gene calls are TRBV19 and TRBJ2-5; D may correspond to TRBD1 or TRBD2 (5 bases each). The germline V gene encodes CDR1 LNHDA and CDR2 SQIVND (reference sequence). The CDR3 consists of 14 residues. The V and J ends lost 5 bases and 7 bases respectively, with 17 bases between them. The CDR3 region is CASSYRDAGATQYF. DNA of the CDR3: TGTGCCAGTAGTTACCGGGACGCGGGTGCGACCCAGTACTTC.

This chain connects TRBV5-4 to TRBJ2-1; D tentatively reads TRBD1 or TRBD2 (5 bases each). The germline CDR1 and CDR2 sequences are SGHNT and YYREEE (reference sequence). With 0 bases removed from V and 3 bases from J, the gap between germline ends came to 10 bases. The CDR3 has 15 amino acids. The CDR3 region has the DNA TGTGCCAGCAGCTTGGCCGGGGCAGTCTACAATGAGCAGTTCTTC. It specifies CASSLAGAVYNEQFF. The whole variable domain, remainder taken from reference TRBV5-4 and TRBJ2-1, is ETGVTQSPTHLIKTRGQQVTLRCSSQSGHNTVSWYQQALGQGPQFIFQYYREEENGRGNFPPRFSGLQFPNYSSELNVNALELDDSALYLCASSLAGAVYNEQFFGPGTRLTVL.

The chain links TRBV9 to TRBJ2-2; D remains unclear. The CDR3 length is 14 residues. Per germline, CDR1 SGDLS and CDR2 YYNGEE. The V and J ends lost 0 bases and 3 bases respectively, with 6 bases between them. In DNA form, the CDR3 reads TGTGCCAGCAGCGTAGAACACTACACCGGGGAGCTGTTTTTT. It translates to CASSVEHYTGELFF.

V and J are TRBV5-4 and TRBJ2-5, with a possible D match to TRBD2 (5 bases). The V gene's germline CDR1 is SGHNT and CDR2 YYREEE (reference sequence). This CDR3 has 13 residues. V lost 4 bases, J lost 3 bases, and 10 bases lay in between. The DNA of the CDR3 is TGTGCCAGCAGCCCCGCCGGGGAAGAGACCCAGTACTTC. Translating it yields CASSPAGEETQYF. The entire variable domain, with the rest obtained from reference TRBV5-4 and TRBJ2-5, is as follows: ETGVTQSPTHLIKTRGQQVTLRCSSQSGHNTVSWYQQALGQGPQFIFQYYREEENGRGNFPPRFSGLQFPNYSSELNVNALELDDSALYLCASSPAGEETQYFGPGTRLLVL.

CDR3 sequence: CASSSHSGANVLTF. CDR3 DNA: TGTGCCAGCAGCAGCCACTCTGGGGCCAACGTCCTGACTTTC. The chain recombines TRBV5-6 with TRBJ2-6; D is undetermined. The germline gives CDR1 SGHDT, CDR2 YYEEEE. The CDR3 extends over 14 amino acids. The ends were cut back, 4 bases at V and 0 bases at J, with 5 bases in the middle.

The chain recombines TRBV10-3 with TRBJ2-2, with D unclear. The V end lost 8 bases, the J end lost 2 bases, and 9 bases lay between the germline ends. The CDR3 is 13 residues long. CDR1 ENHRY and CDR2 SYGVKD come from the germline V gene. The CDR3 loop reads CAIFQENTGELFF. The CDR3 DNA follows: TGTGCCATCTTTCAGGAAAACACCGGGGAGCTGTTTTTT.

CDR3 region: CASSGPGLGETQYF. The CDR3 coding sequence is TGTGCCAGCAGTGGTCCGGGGTTGGGAGAGACCCAGTACTTC. The chain carries TRBV6-6 and TRBJ2-5; D is possibly TRBD2 (5 bases). The CDR3 extends over 14 amino acids. Per germline, CDR1 MNHNY and CDR2 SVGAGI (reference sequence). V lost 5 bases, J lost 4 bases, and 14 bases lay in between.

This chain links TRBV7-2 with TRBJ2-1; D is unresolved. CDR1 is SGHTA, CDR2 FQGNSA, per germline. The CDR3 contains 16 residues. With 1 base removed from V and 7 bases from J, the gap between germline ends came to 17 bases. CDR3 loop: CASSLGSSPAINEQFF. CDR3 DNA sequence: TGTGCCAGCAGCTTAGGTTCGAGCCCAGCCATTAATGAGCAGTTCTTC.

The chain carries TRBV6-5 and TRBJ1-2, with D uncertain. Germline assignment: CDR1 MNHEY and CDR2 SVGAGI. V was trimmed by 0 bases and J by 8 bases, leaving 13 bases between them. The CDR3 length is 14 residues. CDR3 sequence: CASSYSTGFEGYTF. The CDR3 nucleotides are TGTGCCAGCAGTTACTCTACGGGGTTCGAAGGCTACACCTTC.

This clone came up once. This chain connects TRBV4-1 to TRBJ1-2, with a tentative D call TRBD1 (6 bases). V was shortened by 1 base and J by 4 bases, with 16 bases between the two germline ends. Germline V gives CDR1 MGHRA, CDR2 YSYEKL. The CDR3 is made up of 16 amino acids. The CDR3 coding sequence is TGCGCCAGCAGCCAAGGGCCGGGGGGGCTAAGCTATGGCTACACCTTC. Amino acid sequence: CASSQGPGGLSYGYTF.